The next 17 T cell receptor beta chains were all read from a single sample in a study of blood T cell repertoires in COVID-19 (TCRdb year 2020). The library was built by means of the immunoSEQ multiplex PCR assay. This immuneACCESS table, as held by TCRdb, lists in-frame sequences with V and J called but not all clones. Of the missing ones, under half trace to an unresolved V gene in checked studies; the others have no known cause. The sample table lists under 450,000 clones, about four fifths of them with a count of one. 0.85% to 1.2% of the sample is held by the ten biggest clonotypes. Material: peripheral blood. These receptors originate from a human donor with acute or convalescent COVID-19. The donor label of this sample is uncertain.

The V and J genes are TRBV19 and TRBJ1-1, with D maybe TRBD1 (6 bases). CDR3 length: 13 residues. With 11 bases removed from V and 5 bases from J, the gap between germline ends came to 18 bases. Germline V gene data show CDR1 as LNHDA and CDR2 as SQIVND (reference sequence). CDR3 nucleotides: TGTGCCTGCAGGGGTCTGAACTTGACTGAAGCTTTCTTT. Translating it yields CACRGLNLTEAFF.

The V call is TRBV19, the J call TRBJ2-5; a weak D match, TRBD2 (6 bases). CDR3 size: 15 residues. Trimming removed 4 bases at V and 5 bases at J, with 17 bases between. Germline CDR1 LNHDA, CDR2 SQIVND (reference sequence). The CDR3 nucleotides are TGTGCCAGTAGTAGTAGGGTAGCTGGGGGGGAGACCCAGTACTTC. This translates into CASSSRVAGGETQYF.

The chain carries TRBV5-1 and TRBJ1-1, with 9 bases aligning to TRBD1. Trimming cost V 4 bases and J 5 bases; bases outside gene matches: 9. This CDR3 comprises 15 residues. Germline CDR1 is SGHRS and CDR2 is YFSETQ. The CDR3: CASSVAGTGRTEAFF. The CDR3 region has the DNA TGCGCCAGCAGCGTCGCCGGGACAGGGAGGACTGAAGCTTTCTTT.

This chain uses TRBV27 with TRBJ2-7; D might be TRBD1 (5 bases). The germline V gene has CDR1 MNHEY and CDR2 SMNVEV (reference sequence). V was trimmed by 7 bases and J by 6 bases, leaving 16 bases between them. The CDR3 totals 13 residues. For the CDR3, the DNA is TGTGCCAGCACCAGGTACCAGGGAAGCGAGCAGTACTTC. It is translated as CASTRYQGSEQYF.

The chain is built from TRBV5-1 and TRBJ1-2; a weak D match, TRBD1 (6 bases). Trimming took off 5 bases at V and 4 bases at J, with 21 bases between the two ends. Germline V gene lookup returns CDR1 SGHRS and CDR2 YFSETQ. The CDR3 length is 16 residues. The CDR3 region has the DNA TGCGCCAGCAGATACATCCAGGGGTCCGATGGCTATGGCTACACCTTC. Protein: CASRYIQGSDGYGYTF.

The gene calls are TRBV3-1 (or the pseudogene TRBV3-2) and TRBJ1-4; the match to TRBD1 covers 9 bases. Germline CDR1 reads LGHDT; CDR2 reads YNNKEL (reference sequence). The junction had 5 bases not matched to a gene; V was cut back by 5 bases and J by 4 bases. The CDR3 has 15 residues. The CDR3 nucleotides are TGTGCCAGCAGCGAAGGACAGGGGTTTAATGAAAAACTGTTTTTT. Protein: CASSEGQGFNEKLFF.

The chain uses TRBV19 and TRBJ1-1, with D maybe TRBD1 (5 bases). Trimming pared 3 bases from V and 3 bases from J, leaving 17 bases between. The V gene's germline CDR1 is LNHDA and CDR2 SQIVND (reference sequence). This CDR3 comprises 16 residues. CDR3 nucleotides: TGTGCCAGTAGTATGCCGGGACTTGGGGCTGACACTGAAGCTTTCTTT. It is translated as CASSMPGLGADTEAFF.

The rearrangement uses TRBV2 and TRBJ1-2; possibly TRBD1 for D (6 bases). Trimming cost V 3 bases and J 8 bases, with 10 bases left between them. Germline CDR1 SNHLY, CDR2 FYNNEI. The CDR3 is 12 amino acids. The CDR3, as DNA: TGTGCCAGCAGTGACTGGGGGCAGGGCTACACCTTC. This encodes CASSDWGQGYTF.

Concerning this clone itself: The sample contains more than one DNA sequence encoding this CDR3. The chain joins TRBV19 to TRBJ1-5; 7 bases align to TRBD1. V shed 3 bases and J 4 bases; nucleotides not matched to a gene: 3. The germline V gene has CDR1 LNHDA and CDR2 SQIVND (reference sequence). The CDR3 contains 14 residues. CDR3: CASSILQGNQPQHF. The CDR3 DNA reads as TGTGCCAGTAGTATCCTACAGGGGAATCAGCCCCAGCATTTT.

The chain is built from TRBV30 and TRBJ1-2; 7 bases map to TRBD1. The CDR3 sequence is 15 residues long. Germline CDR1 and CDR2: GTSNPN and SVGIG (reference sequence). V lost 4 bases and J lost 0; bases outside the gene matches: 8. The CDR3 spells CAWTVRDRANYGYTF. Here the CDR3 DNA reads TGTGCCTGGACCGTGAGGGACAGAGCTAACTATGGCTACACCTTC.

Details on this clone: This CDR3 is also generated by other DNA sequences in the sample. V usage is TRBV7-6 and J usage is TRBJ2-2; TRBD2 aligns across 10 bases. The V gene's germline CDR1 is SGHVS and CDR2 FNYEAQ. The trim removed 1 base at V and 1 base at J, leaving 0 bases unmatched. The CDR3 covers 16 residues. CDR3 nucleotides: TGTGCCAGCAGCTTAGGGACTAGCGGGAACACCGGGGAGCTGTTTTTT. Protein product: CASSLGTSGNTGELFF.

This clone appeared once. The gene calls are TRBV2 and TRBJ2-7; tentative D call: TRBD2 (5 bases). The CDR3 loop spans 11 amino acids. V lost 4 bases to trimming and J lost 6 bases, with 7 bases between them. In germline, CDR1 is SNHLY, CDR2 FYNNEI. DNA of the CDR3: TGTGCCAGCAGTGGAGGGCTCGAGCAGTACTTC. Amino acid sequence: CASSGGLEQYF.

The chain carries TRBV27 and TRBJ1-1; perhaps TRBD1 as D (6 bases). The V gene's germline CDR1 is MNHEY and CDR2 SMNVEV (reference sequence). Trimming shortened V by 2 bases and J by 1 base, and 11 bases separated the two germline ends. The CDR3 runs 15 residues. The CDR3 nucleotides are TGTGCCAGCAGTTTAACAGGGCTGGGGAACACTGAAGCTTTCTTT. It yields the protein CASSLTGLGNTEAFF.

The chain recombines TRBV4-2 with TRBJ2-7; 12 bases align to TRBD2. The CDR3 consists of 15 residues. Trimming at V came to 0 bases and at J to 6 bases, leaving 3 bases not matched to a gene. Germline loops: CDR1 LGHNA, CDR2 YNFKEQ. The DNA of the CDR3 is TGTGCCAGCAGCCAAGATCCTAGCGGGAGGGCCGAGCAGTACTTC. Amino acids: CASSQDPSGRAEQYF.

V and J are TRBV9 and TRBJ1-6; 8 positions match TRBD1. The V gene's germline CDR1 is SGDLS and CDR2 YYNGEE. This CDR3 contains 15 residues. Trimming at V came to 6 bases and at J to 7 bases, leaving 9 bases not matched to a gene. The CDR3 here is CASTSETGANSPLHF. DNA of the CDR3: TGTGCCAGCACCTCCGAGACAGGGGCGAATTCACCCCTCCACTTT.

This sequence joins TRBV4-2 and TRBJ1-4; the D is unclear. Germline CDR1 and CDR2: LGHNA and YNFKEQ. The CDR3 loop spans 12 amino acids. Trimming cost V 4 bases and J 2 bases, with 2 bases left between them. This CDR3 reads CASSPTNEKLFF. In nucleotides, the CDR3 is TGTGCCAGCAGCCCTACTAATGAAAAACTGTTTTTT.

The chain has TRBV18 and TRBJ1-5; D gene unclear. Germline values: CDR1 KGHSH, CDR2 LQKENI. The CDR3 is 13 amino acids. V lost 2 bases and J lost 7, with 9 bases in between. The CDR3 DNA is TGTGCCAGCTCACCAACTACGCACCAGCCCCAGCATTTT. This sequence encodes CASSPTTHQPQHF.